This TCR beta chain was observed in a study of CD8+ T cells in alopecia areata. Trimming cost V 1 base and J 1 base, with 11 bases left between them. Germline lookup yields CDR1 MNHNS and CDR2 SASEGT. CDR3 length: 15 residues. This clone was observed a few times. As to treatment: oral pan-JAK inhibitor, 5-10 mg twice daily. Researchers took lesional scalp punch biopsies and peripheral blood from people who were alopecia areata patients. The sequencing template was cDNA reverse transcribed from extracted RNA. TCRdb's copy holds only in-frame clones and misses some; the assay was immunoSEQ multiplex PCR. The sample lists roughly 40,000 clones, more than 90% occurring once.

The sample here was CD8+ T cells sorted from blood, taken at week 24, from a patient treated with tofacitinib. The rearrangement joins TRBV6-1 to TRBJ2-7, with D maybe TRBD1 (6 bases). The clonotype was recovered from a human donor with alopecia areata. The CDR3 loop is CASSEGPTGSYEQYF. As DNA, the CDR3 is TGTGCCAGCAGTGAAGGACCGACAGGTTCCTACGAGCAGTACTTC.